This T cell receptor (beta chain) was captured in a study of cytomegalovirus exposure and HLA in healthy donors. Study-level information: Samples from HLA-typed donors yielded approximately 80 million unique TCRs in an early data release. Study-wide points: Immune exposure information comprised only CMV serostatus. Generally TCR sequences proved uncommon, though certain public TCRs appeared in numerous donors.

CDR1 and CDR2 from the germline V gene are SGHTA and FQGTGA. The CDR3 contains 14 residues. V dropped 5 bases and J dropped 4 bases, with 11 bases sitting between them. PCR involved 60 Vbeta and 13 Jbeta primers. The table came from immunoSEQ multiplex PCR; TCRdb's copy has only in-frame clones and leaves some out. The sample holds under 200,000 clones, roughly 85% seen once. Notes on this clone: What it binds is unknown.

The chain employs TRBV7-3 and TRBJ2-2; weak D call: TRBD2 (6 bases). The TCR originated in a woman between 50 and 59 years old in good health and CMV-seronegative. Sequenced: PBMCs. CDR3 nucleotide sequence: TGTGCCAGCAGCCATACTAGCTTCACCGGGGAGCTGTTTTTT. Translated, it gives CASSHTSFTGELFF.